These T cell receptor beta chains were read from a single sample in a study of Tregs in tolerant kidney transplant recipients. This table comes from immunoSEQ multiplex PCR, and its TCRdb copy is limited to in-frame clones, with some not included. The sample contains about 15,000 clones, more than 80% of which appear only once. Sequenced input: CD8+ T cells from blood. These receptors all come from a human donor in good health. Both conserved end residues are part of each CDR3. The D gene is left open where the match is weak. Size values are once, few and many counts, or a class for expanded clones, and some rows have none.

.	.	TRBJ2-2	TRBV7-6	CASSLLVLGPGELFF	TGTGCCAGCAGCTTACTTGTGCTAGGACCCGGGGAGCTGTTTTTT
TRBD1	.	TRBJ2-2	TRBV27	CASSFLGQGVPGTGELFF	TGTGCCAGCAGTTTTTTGGGACAGGGGGTTCCCGGCACCGGGGAGCTGTTTTTT
.	.	TRBJ2-5	TRBV13	CASSDTRGARSYGAQYF	TGTGCCAGCAGCGACACTCGGGGGGCAAGGTCATATGGGGCCCAGTACTTC
TRBD1	.	TRBJ1-2	TRBV7-9	CASSSERGHYGYTF	TGTGCCAGCAGCTCGGAAAGGGGGCACTATGGCTACACCTTC
.	.	TRBJ1-1	TRBV15	CATSSPGYGAEAFF	TGTGCCACCAGCTCTCCGGGGTACGGGGCTGAAGCTTTCTTT
.	.	TRBJ2-7	TRBV5-8	CASRFGGREQYF	TGTGCCAGCAGATTTGGTGGGCGAGAGCAGTACTTC
.	.	TRBJ2-4	TRBV10-1	CASSESRSAWDIQYF	TGCGCCAGCAGTGAGTCGAGGTCAGCCTGGGACATTCAGTACTTC
TRBD2	.	TRBJ2-2	TRBV5-1	CASSLWQRDPGELFF	TGCGCCAGCAGCTTGTGGCAGCGGGACCCCGGGGAGCTGTTTTTT
.	.	TRBJ1-1	TRBV29-1	CSVCKGMNTEAFF	TGCAGCGTTTGTAAGGGGATGAACACTGAAGCTTTCTTT
.	.	TRBJ1-5	TRBV4-3	CASSANMGNQPQHF	TGCGCCAGCAGCGCGAACATGGGGAATCAGCCCCAGCATTTT
.	.	TRBJ1-2	TRBV19	CASSLGLGTDIAYGYTF	TGTGCCAGTAGTTTGGGCCTCGGGACGGACATCGCCTATGGCTACACCTTC
.	.	TRBJ2-1	TRBV5-1	CASSLAQAMRNEQFF	TGCGCCAGCAGCTTGGCACAAGCGATGAGGAATGAGCAGTTCTTC
.	once	TRBJ2-7	TRBV28	CASSMPGRLNF	TGTGCCAGCAGTATGCCCGGACGGCTAAACTTC
TRBD1	.	TRBJ1-4	TRBV27	CASSPGTAEEKLFF	TGTGCCAGCAGTCCGGGGACAGCGGAGGAAAAACTGTTTTTT
TRBD2	.	TRBJ2-7	TRBV7-9	CASSSVAGVGSYEQYF	TGTGCCAGCAGCTCAGTAGCGGGGGTTGGCTCCTACGAGCAGTACTTC
.	.	TRBJ1-5	TRBV27	CASSHTSNQPQHF	TGTGCCAGCAGCCATACTAGCAATCAGCCCCAGCATTTT
.	.	TRBJ1-2	TRBV27	CASSLSLSGDYGYTF	TGTGCCAGCAGTTTATCATTGTCAGGGGACTATGGCTACACCTTC
TRBD2	.	TRBJ2-1	TRBV6-4	CATTSGPSGGYNEQFF	TGTGCCACGACTAGCGGGCCCTCGGGGGGCTACAATGAGCAGTTCTTC
.	once	TRBJ2-7	TRBV6-1	CASTGTYEQYF	TGTGCCAGCACCGGTACCTACGAGCAGTACTTC
.	.	TRBJ2-3	TRBV9	CASSVEPHGRPPQDTQYF	TGTGCCAGCAGCGTAGAGCCGCACGGCAGACCCCCGCAGGATACGCAGTATTTT
TRBD1	.	TRBJ2-7	TRBV19	CASSIGTGAAYEQYF	TGTGCCAGTAGTATTGGGACAGGGGCAGCCTACGAGCAGTACTTC
TRBD2	.	TRBJ2-2	TRBV7-9	CASSRTSGGLNTGELFF	TGTGCCAGCAGCCGGACTAGCGGGGGCCTGAACACCGGGGAGCTGTTTTTT
.	.	TRBJ1-5	TRBV7-9	CASSLAGENQPQHF	TGTGCCAGCAGCTTAGCAGGAGAGAATCAGCCCCAGCATTTT
.	.	TRBJ2-7	TRBV4-1	CASSQGTYYEQYF	TGCGCCAGCAGCCAAGGGACTTACTACGAGCAGTACTTC
.	.	TRBJ2-5	TRBV5-1	CASSFGGSGETQYF	TGCGCCAGCAGCTTTGGTGGTTCGGGGGAGACCCAGTACTTC
TRBD2	.	TRBJ2-3	TRBV9	CASSVAGREADTQYF	TGTGCCAGCAGCGTAGCCGGACGGGAGGCAGATACGCAGTATTTT
TRBD1	.	TRBJ2-1	TRBV7-7	CASSTGTGPDNEQFF	TGTGCTAGCAGCACCGGGACAGGGCCCGACAATGAGCAGTTCTTC
TRBD2	.	TRBJ2-7	TRBV4-3	CASSQDRTSDSYEQYF	TGCGCCAGCAGCCAAGATCGGACTAGCGACTCCTACGAGCAGTACTTC
.	.	TRBJ2-7	TRBV11-2	CASHRGVEQYF	TGTGCCAGCCACCGCGGGGTCGAGCAGTACTTC
TRBD1	.	TRBJ1-1	TRBV11-2	CASSNFDRGLNTEAFF	TGTGCCAGCAGCAACTTCGACAGGGGGCTAAACACTGAAGCTTTCTTT
.	.	TRBJ1-6	TRBV9	CASSPTGGTPVGNSPLHF	TGTGCCAGCAGCCCAACTGGGGGGACCCCTGTGGGTAATTCACCCCTCCACTTT
.	.	TRBJ2-1	TRBV19	CASSIGRVKYNEQFF	TGTGCCAGTAGTATAGGACGGGTTAAGTACAATGAGCAGTTCTTC
.	.	TRBJ2-3	TRBV7-2	CASSLVGQGHADTQYF	TGTGCCAGCAGCTTAGTAGGGCAGGGGCATGCAGATACGCAGTATTTT
TRBD1	.	TRBJ1-2	TRBV27	CASSLGRDRANGYTF	TGTGCCAGCAGCCTGGGGCGGGACAGGGCTAATGGCTACACCTTC
TRBD2	.	TRBJ2-5	TRBV7-9	CASSLWGGETQYF	TGTGCCAGCAGCTTGTGGGGGGGAGAGACCCAGTACTTC
TRBD1	.	TRBJ2-5	TRBV30	CAQGVGETQYF	TGTGCCCAGGGGGTAGGGGAGACCCAGTACTTC
.	.	TRBJ1-1	TRBV20-1	CSGGQWTEAFF	TGCAGTGGCGGACAGTGGACTGAAGCTTTCTTT
.	.	TRBJ2-5	TRBV25-1	CASSERGETQYF	TGTGCCAGCAGTGAACGAGGGGAGACCCAGTACTTC
.	.	TRBJ1-3	TRBV7-9	CASSSEMQGIGNTIYF	TGTGCCAGCAGCTCAGAAATGCAGGGGATAGGAAACACCATATATTTT
TRBD1	.	TRBJ1-1	TRBV5-5	CASSLDRGSMMNTEAFF	TGTGCCAGCAGCTTGGACAGGGGGTCAATGATGAACACTGAAGCTTTCTTT
TRBD1	few	TRBJ1-2	TRBV6-1	CASRPGQIPYGYTF	TGTGCCAGCAGGCCGGGACAGATACCCTATGGCTACACCTTC